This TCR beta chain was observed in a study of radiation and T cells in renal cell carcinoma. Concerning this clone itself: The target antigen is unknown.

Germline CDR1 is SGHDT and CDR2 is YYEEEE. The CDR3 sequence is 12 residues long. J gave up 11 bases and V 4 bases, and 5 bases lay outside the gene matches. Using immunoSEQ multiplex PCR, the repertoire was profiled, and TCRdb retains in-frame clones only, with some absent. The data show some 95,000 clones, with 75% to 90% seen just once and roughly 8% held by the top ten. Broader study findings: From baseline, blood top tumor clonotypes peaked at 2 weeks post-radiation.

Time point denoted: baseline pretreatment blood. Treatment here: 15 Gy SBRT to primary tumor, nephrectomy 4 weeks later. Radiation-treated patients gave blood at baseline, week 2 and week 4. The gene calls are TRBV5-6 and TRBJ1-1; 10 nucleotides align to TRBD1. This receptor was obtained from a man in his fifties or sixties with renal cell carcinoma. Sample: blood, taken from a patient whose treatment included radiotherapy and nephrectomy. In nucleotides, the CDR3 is TGTGCCAGCAGCGACAGGGGGCGTATTGCTTTCTTT. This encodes CASSDRGRIAFF.